The present entry profiles one T cell receptor (beta chain) with its context. Its antigen is unknown. The data stem from a study of cytomegalovirus exposure and HLA in healthy donors. Overall study findings and caveats: A missense variant in DCLRE1C was later tied to TCR beta V- and J-gene trimming. The classifier reportedly diagnosed cytomegalovirus status with high specificity and sensitivity. Rare sequences made up most TCRs, while some public TCRs were found in many donors. Through in vitro validation, a few CMV-associated chains were shown to be specific for CMV antigens.

The PCR had 60 Vbeta and 13 Jbeta primers. The repertoire was sequenced with immunoSEQ multiplex PCR; TCRdb's copy has only in-frame clones and lacks some. The sample lists about 180,000 clones, about 80% seen once, with about 2.2% in the top ten. The CDR3 runs 17 residues. The germline CDR1 and CDR2 sequences are SGHVS and FNYEAQ. Deletions cut 0 bases from V and 5 bases from J, with 18 bases between. Material for sequencing was PBMCs. The chain links TRBV7-6 to TRBJ2-3, with D maybe TRBD2 (6 bases). The source of this sequence is a woman in her 30s in good health and CMV-seronegative. As DNA, the CDR3 is TGTGCCAGCAGCTTAGCAGTGATACCAGCGGGTGGAGATACGCAGTATTTT. Encoded protein: CASSLAVIPAGGDTQYF.